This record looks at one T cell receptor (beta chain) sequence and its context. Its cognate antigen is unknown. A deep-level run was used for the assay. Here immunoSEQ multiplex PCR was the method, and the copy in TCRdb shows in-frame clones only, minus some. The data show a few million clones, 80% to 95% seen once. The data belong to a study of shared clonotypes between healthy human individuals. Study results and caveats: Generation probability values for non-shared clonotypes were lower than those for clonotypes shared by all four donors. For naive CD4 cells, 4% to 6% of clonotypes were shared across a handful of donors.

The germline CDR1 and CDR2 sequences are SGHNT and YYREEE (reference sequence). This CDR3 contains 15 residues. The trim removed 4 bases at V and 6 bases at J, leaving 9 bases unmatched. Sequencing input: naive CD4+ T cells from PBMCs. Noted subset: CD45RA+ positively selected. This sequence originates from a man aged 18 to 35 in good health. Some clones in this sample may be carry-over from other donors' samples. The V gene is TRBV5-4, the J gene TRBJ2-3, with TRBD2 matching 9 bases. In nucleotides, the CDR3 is TGTGCCAGCAGCGGAATAGCGGGAGCGCGGGATACGCAGTATTTT. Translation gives CASSGIAGARDTQYF.